One sample yielded the 8 T cell receptor beta chains listed below, sequenced in a study of blood T cell repertoires in COVID-19. Here immunoSEQ multiplex PCR was the method, and the copy in TCRdb shows in-frame clones only, minus some. The table lists 35,000 to 45,000 clones, approximately 86% of them singletons, with 20% to 25% in the top ten. Sequencing used peripheral blood. The receptors were sampled from a man in his fifties or sixties with acute or convalescent COVID-19.

This sequence joins TRBV5-1 and TRBJ1-1; 8 nucleotides match TRBD1. Unmatched junction bases numbered 7, after V lost 0 bases and J lost 6 bases. The CDR3 is 15 residues long. In germline, CDR1 is SGHRS, CDR2 YFSETQ. The CDR3 coding sequence is TGCGCCAGCAGCTTGGGTTCAGGGGGCCTCTCTGAAGCTTTCTTT. Translating it yields CASSLGSGGLSEAFF.

The chain couples TRBV14 to TRBJ2-1, with 11 bases that match TRBD2. The V and J ends lost 5 bases and 9 bases, in that order; junction bases with no gene match: 12. The CDR3 length is 16 residues. The germline gives CDR1 SGHDN, CDR2 FVKESK. CDR3 nucleotide sequence: TGTGCCAGCAGCAGCCGAGGGAGACTAGCGGGACCTGAGCAGTTCTTC. The encoded protein is CASSSRGRLAGPEQFF.

The gene calls are TRBV11-1 and TRBJ2-7, with TRBD2 matching 12 bases. The V and J ends lost 5 bases and 4 bases, in that order; junction bases with no gene match: 9. This CDR3 contains 16 residues. Germline V gene sequence: CDR1 SGHAT, CDR2 FQDESV (reference sequence). CDR3: CASSDRLAGEGYEQYF. Written as DNA, the CDR3 is TGTGCCAGCAGCGACCGACTAGCGGGAGAGGGTTACGAGCAGTACTTC.

This clone has only one observation. This chain links TRBV9 with TRBJ2-1; D possibly corresponds to TRBD2 (6 bases). CDR1 SGDLS and CDR2 YYNGEE come from the germline V gene. The CDR3 is 15 amino acids. V was shortened by 0 bases and J by 4 bases, with 11 bases between the two germline ends. CDR3 residues: CASSVAGVGYNEQFF. The CDR3 region has the DNA TGTGCCAGCAGCGTAGCGGGAGTGGGGTACAATGAGCAGTTCTTC.

This clone was observed once. The gene calls are TRBV5-1 and TRBJ2-2; 7 bases line up with TRBD2. V lost 3 bases to trimming and J lost 4 bases; unmatched junction nucleotides: 9. The germline V gene has CDR1 SGHRS and CDR2 YFSETQ. CDR3 length equals 16 residues. The CDR3 spells CASSWAAAGSTGELFF. CDR3 DNA: TGCGCCAGCAGCTGGGCGGCAGCGGGGTCCACCGGGGAGCTGTTTTTT.

The V and J genes are TRBV2 and TRBJ1-2; D perhaps matches TRBD1 (6 bases). This CDR3 is 15 amino acids long. Germline V lookup: CDR1 SNHLY, CDR2 FYNNEI. The ends were cut back, 8 bases at V and 1 base at J, with 17 bases in the middle. The CDR3 nucleotides are TGTGCCAGCGTGCCAGAGGGGGGGGGTAACTATGGCTACACCTTC. It codes for CASVPEGGGNYGYTF.

The chain joins TRBV9 to TRBJ2-3, with 13 bases identical to TRBD2. The CDR3 loop spans 16 amino acids. Germline V gene sequence: CDR1 SGDLS, CDR2 YYNGEE. The junction had 8 bases not matched to a gene; V was cut back by 4 bases and J by 6 bases. CDR3 DNA sequence: TGTGCCAGCAGCCCCTGGACTAGCGGGAGTCACGATACGCAGTATTTT. Translating gives CASSPWTSGSHDTQYF.

The V gene is TRBV4-1, the J gene TRBJ2-4; 10 bases align to TRBD1. Looked up from germline, CDR1 is MGHRA and CDR2 is YSYEKL. The CDR3 has 17 amino acids. V lost 1 base and J lost 6; bases outside the gene matches: 9. The CDR3 DNA is TGCGCCAGCAGCCAAGGAGGGACAGGGGAGCAGTTAAACATTCAGTACTTC. Amino acids: CASSQGGTGEQLNIQYF.